This T cell receptor beta chain originates from a study of graft-versus-host responses after intestinal transplantation. Study overall: Anti-thymocyte globulin induction was given to all recipients, followed by tacrolimus and steroids for three to four years.

As concerns this clone: Its antigen remains unknown.

Method: immunoSEQ multiplex PCR; TCRdb's copy keeps in-frame clones and lacks some. The sample has over 100,000 clones, over 85% seen once; the top ten hold more than 0.095%. The germline V gene encodes CDR1 MDHEN and CDR2 SYDVKM. The ends were cut back, 2 bases at V and 0 bases at J, with 8 bases in the middle. The CDR3 totals 15 residues. Study findings and constraints: GvH clones were found in recipient marrow; some appeared first in ileum or blood. Early post-transplant declines in HvG were associated with peak levels of circulating GvH clones. Individuals carrying graft-donor T cell macrochimerism showed high graft-versus-host to host-versus-graft clonal ratios in allografts.

This sequence was found in a human donor who received an intestinal transplant. Here the sequenced sample was unstimulated CD4+ T cells sorted from spleen or lymph node cells, taken before intestinal transplant. The gene calls are TRBV28 and TRBJ1-3, with D unresolved. The CDR3 reads CASSLGSFSGNTIYF. Written as DNA, the CDR3 is TGTGCCAGCAGTTTAGGCAGCTTCTCTGGAAACACCATATATTTT.